One sample yielded the 11 T cell receptor beta chains listed below, sequenced in a study of cytomegalovirus exposure and HLA in healthy donors. In the PCR, 60 Vbeta and 13 Jbeta primers were used. Assay used: immunoSEQ multiplex PCR; TCRdb lists only in-frame clones, some missing. The sample has 160,000 or so clones, around 80% seen once. Sequenced input: PBMCs. The receptors were gathered from a man aged 40-49 years in good health and CMV-seronegative.

V and J are TRBV7-2 and TRBJ2-2; D is uncertain. The CDR3 is 12 amino acids. CDR1 and CDR2 (germline): SGHTA, FQGNSA. The V end was cut by 4 bases, the J end by 7 bases, with 7 bases between. The CDR3 spells CASSSFFGELFF. The CDR3 DNA follows: TGTGCCAGCAGCTCCTTTTTCGGGGAGCTGTTTTTT.

This clone was observed once. DNA for the CDR3: TGTGCCAGCAGCTTGGCAAGGACAGCCTACAATGAGCAGTTCTTC. This encodes CASSLARTAYNEQFF. V gene TRBV7-2 combines with J gene TRBJ2-1, with D perhaps matching TRBD1 (6 bases). CDR1 SGHTA and CDR2 FQGNSA come from the germline V gene. The germline V and J ends were trimmed by 3 bases and 2 bases, with 11 bases remaining between them. This CDR3 is built from 15 residues. Full variable domain (rest looked up from reference TRBV7-2 and TRBJ2-1): GAGVSQSPSNKVTEKGKDVELRCDPISGHTALYWYRQSLGQGLEFLIYFQGNSAPDKSGLPSDRFSAERTGGSVSTLTIQRTQQEDSAVYLCASSLARTAYNEQFFGPGTRLTVL.

This chain connects TRBV5-4 to TRBJ2-6, with 7 bases matching TRBD1. This CDR3 spans 17 amino acids. J lost 0 bases, V lost 2 bases, and 5 bases had no gene match. Per the germline V gene, CDR1 is SGHNT and CDR2 is YYREEE (reference sequence). The CDR3 nucleotides read TGTGCCAGCAGCTTTGGGGACAGAAGCTCTGGGGCCAACGTCCTGACTTTC. It encodes CASSFGDRSSGANVLTF.

The CDR3 DNA reads as TGTGCCAGCAGCGTAGCCGCGGGCAGGGAAAAACTGTTTTTT. The encoded protein is CASSVAAGREKLFF. The V gene is TRBV9, the J gene TRBJ1-4; D uncertain. The CDR3 has 14 residues. Germline CDR1 is SGDLS and CDR2 is YYNGEE. The V end was cut by 0 bases, the J end by 8 bases, with 11 bases between.

The J gene is TRBJ2-2, the V gene TRBV2, with D perhaps TRBD2 (5 bases). Germline V lookup: CDR1 SNHLY, CDR2 FYNNEI. Deletions cut 7 bases from V and 4 bases from J, with 19 bases between. The CDR3 is 16 residues long. This CDR3 reads CASTPGSLGSTGELFF. The CDR3 coding sequence is TGTGCCAGCACCCCGGGAAGCCTAGGGTCCACCGGGGAGCTGTTTTTT.

The gene calls are TRBV29-1 and TRBJ1-3; 7 bases are a match to TRBD1. The V segment lost 0 bases and the J segment 0 bases; nucleotides outside the gene matches: 5. The germline V gene has CDR1 SQVTM and CDR2 ANQGSEA. This CDR3 spans 16 amino acids. The CDR3 loop reads CSVEDWDSLSGNTIYF. CDR3 nucleotides: TGCAGCGTTGAAGACTGGGACAGCCTCTCTGGAAACACCATATATTTT.

The chain combines TRBV20-1 with TRBJ1-6, with D hard to call. Trimming removed 6 bases at V and 14 bases at J, with 5 bases between. The CDR3 contains 8 residues. The germline gives CDR1 DFQATT, CDR2 SNEGSKA (reference sequence). For the CDR3, the DNA is TGCAGTGCCCGGGCCCTCCACTTT. Encoded protein: CSARALHF.

The genes are TRBV5-6 and TRBJ2-3, with D maybe TRBD2 (6 bases). Germline assignment: CDR1 SGHDT and CDR2 YYEEEE. This CDR3 region has 14 residues. With 2 bases removed from V and 2 bases from J, the gap between germline ends came to 9 bases. CDR3 sequence (DNA): TGTGCCAGCAGCTTTAGCGGTACCACAGATACGCAGTATTTT. It specifies CASSFSGTTDTQYF.

This chain joins TRBV4-3 and TRBJ2-1; 8 nucleotides match TRBD1. The CDR3 is 15 amino acids. Looked up from germline, CDR1 is LGHNA and CDR2 is YSLEER. Trimming took 0 bases from V and 6 from J; bases not matched to a gene: 4. The CDR3 here is CASSQEQGGLNEQFF. Written as DNA, the CDR3 is TGCGCCAGCAGCCAAGAACAGGGGGGACTCAATGAGCAGTTCTTC.

This chain links TRBV5-1 with TRBJ2-2; D ambiguous. Germline CDR1 SGHRS, CDR2 YFSETQ. The germline V and J ends were trimmed by 4 bases and 1 base, with 14 bases remaining between them. The CDR3 is 16 residues long. CDR3 nucleotides: TGCGCCAGCAGCCCGGTCTCAAATTTGAACACCGGGGAGCTGTTTTTT. Its translation is CASSPVSNLNTGELFF.

The chain links TRBV5-1 to TRBJ2-7; 10 bases agree with TRBD1. The CDR3 covers 15 residues. Trimming cost V 0 bases and J 5 bases; bases outside gene matches: 5. Germline CDR1 and CDR2: SGHRS and YFSETQ. CDR3 sequence reads: CASSLVGTGVHEQYF. The CDR3 DNA follows: TGCGCCAGCAGCTTGGTGGGGACAGGGGTCCACGAGCAGTACTTC.